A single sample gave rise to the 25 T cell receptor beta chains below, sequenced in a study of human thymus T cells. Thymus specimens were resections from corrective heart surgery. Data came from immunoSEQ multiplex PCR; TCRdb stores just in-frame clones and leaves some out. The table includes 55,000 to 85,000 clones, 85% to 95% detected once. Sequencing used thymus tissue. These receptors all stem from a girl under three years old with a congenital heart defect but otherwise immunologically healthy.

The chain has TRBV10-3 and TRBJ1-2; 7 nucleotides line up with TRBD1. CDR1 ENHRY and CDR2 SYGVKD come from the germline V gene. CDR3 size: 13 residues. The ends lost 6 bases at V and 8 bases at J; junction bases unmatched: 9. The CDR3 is CAISVTGVRGYTF. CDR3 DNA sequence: TGTGCCATCAGCGTAACAGGGGTGCGCGGCTACACCTTC.

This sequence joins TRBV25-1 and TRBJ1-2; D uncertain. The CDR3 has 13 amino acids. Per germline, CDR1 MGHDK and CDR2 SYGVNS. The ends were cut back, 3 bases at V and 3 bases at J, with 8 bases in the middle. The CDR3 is CASSDRPDYGYTF. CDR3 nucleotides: TGTGCCAGCAGTGATAGGCCAGACTATGGCTACACCTTC.

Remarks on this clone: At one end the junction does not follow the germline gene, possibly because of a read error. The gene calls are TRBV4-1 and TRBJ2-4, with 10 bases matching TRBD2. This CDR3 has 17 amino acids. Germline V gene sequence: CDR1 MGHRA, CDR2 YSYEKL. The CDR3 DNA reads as TGCGCCAGCAGCGAAGAGAGCGGGAGGGTAGCCAAAAACATTCAGTACTTC. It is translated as CASSEESGRVAKNIQYF.

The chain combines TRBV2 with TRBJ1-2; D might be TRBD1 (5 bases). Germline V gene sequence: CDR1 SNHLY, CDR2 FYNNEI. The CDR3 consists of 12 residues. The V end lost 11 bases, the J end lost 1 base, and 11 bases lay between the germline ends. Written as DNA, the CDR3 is TGTGCCGGATTCAGGGTTAACTATGGCTACACCTTC. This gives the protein CAGFRVNYGYTF.

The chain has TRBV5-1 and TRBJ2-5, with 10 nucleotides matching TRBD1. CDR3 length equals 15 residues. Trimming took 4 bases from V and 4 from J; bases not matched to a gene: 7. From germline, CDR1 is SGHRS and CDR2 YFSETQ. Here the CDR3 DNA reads TGCGCCAGCAGCCCCACTGACAGGGGGCGAGAGACCCAGTACTTC. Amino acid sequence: CASSPTDRGRETQYF.

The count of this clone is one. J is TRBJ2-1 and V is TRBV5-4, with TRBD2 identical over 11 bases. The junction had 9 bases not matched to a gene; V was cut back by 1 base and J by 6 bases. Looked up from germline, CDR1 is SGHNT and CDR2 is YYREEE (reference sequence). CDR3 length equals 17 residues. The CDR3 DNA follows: TGTGCCAGCAGCTTGACCAATAGCGGGAGGGCCTCCAATGAGCAGTTCTTC. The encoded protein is CASSLTNSGRASNEQFF.

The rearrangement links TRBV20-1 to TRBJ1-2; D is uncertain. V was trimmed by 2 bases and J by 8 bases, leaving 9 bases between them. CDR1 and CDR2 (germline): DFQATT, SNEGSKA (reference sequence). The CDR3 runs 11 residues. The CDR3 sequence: CSARLSDGYTF. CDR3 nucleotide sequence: TGCAGTGCTAGACTTTCCGACGGCTACACCTTC.

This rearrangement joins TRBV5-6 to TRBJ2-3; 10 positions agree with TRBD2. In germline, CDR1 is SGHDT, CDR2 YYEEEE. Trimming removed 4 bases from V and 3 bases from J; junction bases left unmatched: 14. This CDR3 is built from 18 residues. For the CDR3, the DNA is TGTGCCAGCAGCCCGGCTAGCGGGAGAGTAAGGGGTACAGATACGCAGTATTTT. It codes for CASSPASGRVRGTDTQYF. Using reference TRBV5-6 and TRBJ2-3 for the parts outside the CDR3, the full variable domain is DAGVTQSPTHLIKTRGQQVTLRCSPKSGHDTVSWYQQALGQGPQFIFQYYEEEERQRGNFPDRFSGHQFPNYSSELNVNALLLGDSALYLCASSPASGRVRGTDTQYFGPGTRLTVL.

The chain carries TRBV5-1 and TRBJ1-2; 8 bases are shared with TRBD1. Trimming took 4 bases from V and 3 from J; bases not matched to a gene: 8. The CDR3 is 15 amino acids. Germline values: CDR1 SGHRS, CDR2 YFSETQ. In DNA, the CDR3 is TGCGCCAGCAGCGACGACCAGGGGGCGGACTATGGCTACACCTTC. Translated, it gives CASSDDQGADYGYTF.

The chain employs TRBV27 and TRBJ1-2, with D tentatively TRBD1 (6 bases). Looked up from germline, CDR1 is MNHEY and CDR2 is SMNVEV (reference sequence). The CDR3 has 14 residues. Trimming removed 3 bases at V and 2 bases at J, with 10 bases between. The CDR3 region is CASSFRGSNYGYTF. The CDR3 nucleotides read TGTGCCAGCAGTTTCAGGGGTAGCAACTATGGCTACACCTTC.

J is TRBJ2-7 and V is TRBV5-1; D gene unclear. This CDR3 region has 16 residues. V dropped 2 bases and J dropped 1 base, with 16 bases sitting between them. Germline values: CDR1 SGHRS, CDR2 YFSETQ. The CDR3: CASSLGLGIISYEQYF. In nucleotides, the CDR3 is TGCGCCAGCAGCTTAGGGCTAGGGATCATATCCTACGAGCAGTACTTC.

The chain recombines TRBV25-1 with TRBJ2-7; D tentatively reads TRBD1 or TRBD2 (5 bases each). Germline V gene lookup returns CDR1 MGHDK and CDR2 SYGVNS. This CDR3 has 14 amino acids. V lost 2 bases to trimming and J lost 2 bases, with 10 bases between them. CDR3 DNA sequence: TGTGCCAGCAGTGAACCGGGGACCACCTACGAGCAGTACTTC. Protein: CASSEPGTTYEQYF.

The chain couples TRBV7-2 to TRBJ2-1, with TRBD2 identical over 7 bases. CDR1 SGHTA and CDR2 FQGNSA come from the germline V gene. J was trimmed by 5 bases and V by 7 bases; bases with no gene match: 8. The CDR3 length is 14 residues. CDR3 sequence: CASTIRDYDNEQFF. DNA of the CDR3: TGTGCCAGCACCATTAGGGACTACGACAATGAGCAGTTCTTC.

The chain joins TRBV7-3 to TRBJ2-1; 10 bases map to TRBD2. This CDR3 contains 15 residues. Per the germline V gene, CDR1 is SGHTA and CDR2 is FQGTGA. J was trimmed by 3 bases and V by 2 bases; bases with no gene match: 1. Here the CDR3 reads CASSLVAGGYNEQFF. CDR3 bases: TGTGCCAGCAGCTTAGTAGCGGGAGGCTACAATGAGCAGTTCTTC.

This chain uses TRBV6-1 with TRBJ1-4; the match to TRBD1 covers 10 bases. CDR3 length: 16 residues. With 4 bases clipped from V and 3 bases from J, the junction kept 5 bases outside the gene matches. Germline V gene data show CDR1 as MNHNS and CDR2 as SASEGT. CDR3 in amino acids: CASSVPGTGANEKLFF. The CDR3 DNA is TGTGCCAGCAGTGTCCCCGGGACAGGGGCTAATGAAAAACTGTTTTTT.

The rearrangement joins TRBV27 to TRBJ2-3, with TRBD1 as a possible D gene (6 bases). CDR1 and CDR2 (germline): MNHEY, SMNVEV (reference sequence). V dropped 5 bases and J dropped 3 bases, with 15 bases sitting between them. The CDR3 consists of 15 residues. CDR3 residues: CASSRSGRGTDTQYF. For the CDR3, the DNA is TGTGCCAGCAGTCGGTCAGGCAGGGGAACAGATACGCAGTATTTT.

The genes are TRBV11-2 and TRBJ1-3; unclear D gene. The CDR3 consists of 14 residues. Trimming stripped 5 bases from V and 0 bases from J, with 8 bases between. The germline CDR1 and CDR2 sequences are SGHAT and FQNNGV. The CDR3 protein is CASSPLVSGNTIYF. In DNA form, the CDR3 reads TGTGCCAGCAGCCCCCTAGTCTCTGGAAACACCATATATTTT.

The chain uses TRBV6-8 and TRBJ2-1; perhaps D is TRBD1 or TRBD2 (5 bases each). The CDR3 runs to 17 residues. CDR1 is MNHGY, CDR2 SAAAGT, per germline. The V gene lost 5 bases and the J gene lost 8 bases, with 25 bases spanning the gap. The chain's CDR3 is CASSPAPGPANVDEQFF. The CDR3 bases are TGTGCCAGCAGTCCCGCTCCGGGACCAGCGAATGTCGATGAGCAGTTCTTC.

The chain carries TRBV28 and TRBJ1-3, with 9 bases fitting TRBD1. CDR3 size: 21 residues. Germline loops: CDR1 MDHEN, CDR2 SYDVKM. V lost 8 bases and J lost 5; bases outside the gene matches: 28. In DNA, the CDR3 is TGTGCCAGCCCCCCCCATCACCCGGGACAGGGAGAGGAGTTGCGTCGAAACACCATATATTTT. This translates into CASPPHHPGQGEELRRNTIYF.

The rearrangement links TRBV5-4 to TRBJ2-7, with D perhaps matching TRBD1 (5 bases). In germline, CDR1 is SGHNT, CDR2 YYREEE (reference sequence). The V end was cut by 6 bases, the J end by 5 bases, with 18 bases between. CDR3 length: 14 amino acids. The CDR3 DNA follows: TGTGCCAGCAACATTGAACCCCCAGGGAACGAGCAGTACTTC. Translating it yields CASNIEPPGNEQYF.

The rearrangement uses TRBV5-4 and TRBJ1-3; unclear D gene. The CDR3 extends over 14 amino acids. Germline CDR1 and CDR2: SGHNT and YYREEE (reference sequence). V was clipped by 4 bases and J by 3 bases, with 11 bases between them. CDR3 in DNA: TGTGCCAGCAGCAGAGGGTCTAATGGAAACACCATATATTTT. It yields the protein CASSRGSNGNTIYF.

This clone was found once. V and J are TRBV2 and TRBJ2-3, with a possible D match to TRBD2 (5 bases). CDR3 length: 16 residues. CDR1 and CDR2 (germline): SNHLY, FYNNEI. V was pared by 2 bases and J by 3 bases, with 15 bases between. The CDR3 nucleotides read TGTGCCAGCAGTGAACCGGGGATACTGCAAACAGATACGCAGTATTTT. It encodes CASSEPGILQTDTQYF.

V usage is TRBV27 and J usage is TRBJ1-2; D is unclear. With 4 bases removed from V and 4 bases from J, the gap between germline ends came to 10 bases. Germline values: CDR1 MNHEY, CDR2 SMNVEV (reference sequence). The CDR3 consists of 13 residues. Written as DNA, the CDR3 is TGTGCCAGCAGTTCGAGGGCTAGCTATGGCTACACCTTC. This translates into CASSSRASYGYTF.

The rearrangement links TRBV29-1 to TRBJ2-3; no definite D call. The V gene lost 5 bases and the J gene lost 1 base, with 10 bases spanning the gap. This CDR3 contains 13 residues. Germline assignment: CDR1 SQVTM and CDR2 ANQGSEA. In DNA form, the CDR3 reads TGCAGCGTTAAGGTTACGCGCACAGATACGCAGTATTTT. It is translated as CSVKVTRTDTQYF.

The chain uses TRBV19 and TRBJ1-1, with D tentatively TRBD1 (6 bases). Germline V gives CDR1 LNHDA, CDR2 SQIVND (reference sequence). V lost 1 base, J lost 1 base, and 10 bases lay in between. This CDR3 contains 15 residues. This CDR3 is CASSIAGQPNTEAFF. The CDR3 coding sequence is TGTGCCAGTAGTATAGCTGGACAGCCGAACACTGAAGCTTTCTTT.